These 31 T cell receptor beta chains were sequenced from one sample in a study of shared clonotypes between healthy human individuals. Only in-frame clones appear in the TCRdb table, and some are missing; sequencing was by immunoSEQ multiplex PCR. The table shows about 960,000 clones, with 76% occurring only once. Sequenced input: memory CD4+ T cells sorted from blood. Subset indicated: CD45RA-negative fraction. These receptors all stem from a man aged 18 to 29 in good health.

This clone showed up many times. The gene calls are TRBV19 and TRBJ2-7; D gene ambiguous. The length of the CDR3 is 14 residues. Germline CDR1 is LNHDA and CDR2 is SQIVND (reference sequence). V was shortened by 5 bases and J by 2 bases, with 13 bases between the two germline ends. The CDR3 region is CASSGTSKTYEQYF. CDR3 bases: TGTGCCAGTAGTGGCACATCCAAGACCTACGAGCAGTACTTC.

The chain couples TRBV5-1 to TRBJ2-5; the D gene is possibly TRBD1 (5 bases). The germline V gene has CDR1 SGHRS and CDR2 YFSETQ. This CDR3 is built from 14 residues. Here the CDR3 DNA reads TGCGCGAGCGCACCGGCGGCAGGGCAAGAGACCCAGTACTTC. This translates into CASAPAAGQETQYF.

The rearrangement uses TRBV4-3 and TRBJ1-2, with D unresolved. CDR1 is LGHNA and CDR2 is YSLEER in the germline V gene. This CDR3 spans 15 amino acids. Trimming took off 0 bases at V and 8 bases at J, with 16 bases between the two ends. The CDR3 DNA sequence: TGCGCCAGCAGCCAAGATAGAGGCACCCTCGGAGGCTACACCTTC. The encoded protein is CASSQDRGTLGGYTF.

The chain recombines TRBV4-1 with TRBJ1-5; D perhaps matches TRBD1 (6 bases). The CDR3 consists of 13 residues. Germline CDR1 and CDR2: MGHRA and YSYEKL. The V gene lost 4 bases and the J gene lost 4 bases, with 8 bases spanning the gap. This chain's CDR3 is CASSLQGNQPQHF. CDR3 nucleotide sequence: TGCGCCAGCAGCCTACAGGGTAATCAGCCCCAGCATTTT.

V gene TRBV5-1 combines with J gene TRBJ2-3; 10 bases line up with TRBD1. Germline-derived CDR1 and CDR2 are SGHRS and YFSETQ. CDR3 length equals 15 residues. The J segment lost 3 bases and the V segment lost 5 bases, leaving 6 bases of the junction unmatched. The CDR3 region is CASSRDRGLTDTQYF. The CDR3 DNA is TGCGCCAGCAGTAGGGACAGGGGATTAACAGATACGCAGTATTTT.

V gene TRBV10-3 combines with J gene TRBJ2-3; D assignment may be TRBD1 or TRBD2 (5 bases each). The V and J ends lost 4 bases and 7 bases respectively, with 15 bases between them. The germline V gene has CDR1 ENHRY and CDR2 SYGVKD. The CDR3 runs 14 residues. Here the CDR3 reads CAISGAGASNTQYF. The CDR3 DNA reads as TGTGCCATCAGTGGAGCCGGGGCCTCAAATACGCAGTATTTT.

As concerns this clone: This may arise from a read error, as a much more abundant clone is one base away. The chain recombines TRBV25-1 with TRBJ2-6; TRBD2 matches 7 bases. Trimming removed 2 bases from V and 1 base from J; junction bases left unmatched: 2. The CDR3 loop spans 16 amino acids. Per the germline V gene, CDR1 is MGHDK and CDR2 is SYGVNS. DNA of the CDR3: TGTGCCAGCAGTGAAGGGGGGGGATCTGGGGCCAACGTCCTGACTTTC. It encodes CASSEGGGSGANVLTF.

This rearrangement joins TRBV29-1 to TRBJ2-3; D is undetermined. The germline V gene has CDR1 SQVTM and CDR2 ANQGSEA. This CDR3 is 14 amino acids long. With 6 bases removed from V and 1 base from J, the gap between germline ends came to 14 bases. CDR3 nucleotide sequence: TGCAGCGTGAACACCGGTGTGGGCACAGATACGCAGTATTTT. Its translation: CSVNTGVGTDTQYF.

The chain employs TRBV5-1 and TRBJ2-1, with 11 nucleotides matching TRBD2. The CDR3 is 15 amino acids. J was trimmed by 5 bases and V by 3 bases; bases with no gene match: 4. CDR1 SGHRS and CDR2 YFSETQ come from the germline V gene. The CDR3 DNA follows: TGCGCCAGCAGCTGGGGACTAGCGGTGGACAATGAGCAGTTCTTC. Translation: CASSWGLAVDNEQFF.

This chain connects TRBV6-1 to TRBJ2-1; TRBD2 agrees at 10 bases. Unmatched junction bases numbered 9, after V lost 7 bases and J lost 9 bases. The CDR3 covers 14 residues. The germline V gene has CDR1 MNHNS and CDR2 SASEGT. CDR3 residues: CASTQREGLPEQFF. The CDR3 DNA sequence: TGTGCCAGCACGCAGCGGGAGGGCCTTCCTGAGCAGTTCTTC.

This clone has more than one count but fewer than ten. The V and J genes are TRBV6-6 and TRBJ1-1; D is possibly TRBD1 (5 bases). CDR3 length: 14 amino acids. V lost 6 bases, J lost 1 base, and 12 bases lay in between. Germline CDR1 and CDR2: MNHNY and SVGAGI (reference sequence). CDR3 sequence: CASRSGPGNTEAFF. The CDR3 DNA sequence: TGTGCCAGCAGATCGGGACCGGGGAACACTGAAGCTTTCTTT.

The rearrangement links TRBV5-1 to TRBJ1-1, with 10 bases matching TRBD1. The V gene's germline CDR1 is SGHRS and CDR2 YFSETQ. V shed 4 bases, J shed 5 bases, and the junction held 5 bases outside the gene matches. This CDR3 contains 14 residues. The CDR3 DNA reads as TGCGCCAGCAGCGCGGACAGGGGGGAAACTGAAGCTTTCTTT. Residues: CASSADRGETEAFF.

The V gene is TRBV7-8, the J gene TRBJ2-7; no definite D call. Trimming shortened V by 2 bases and J by 6 bases, and 17 bases separated the two germline ends. The CDR3 runs to 15 residues. Germline V CDR1 and CDR2: SGHVS, FQNEAQ. This CDR3 is CASSLFLGPRPEQYF. The CDR3 coding sequence is TGTGCCAGCAGCTTATTTTTAGGACCTCGGCCCGAGCAGTACTTC.

This sequence joins TRBV30 and TRBJ1-1, with TRBD1 matching 10 bases. V shed 4 bases and J 3 bases; nucleotides not matched to a gene: 8. In germline, CDR1 is GTSNPN, CDR2 SVGIG (reference sequence). The length of the CDR3 is 15 residues. The CDR3 loop is CAWKPGQGRYTEAFF. The CDR3 bases are TGTGCCTGGAAACCGGGACAGGGGAGGTACACTGAAGCTTTCTTT.

The rearrangement uses TRBV5-1 and TRBJ2-2; the D gene could be TRBD1 or TRBD2 (6 bases each). Deletions cut 4 bases from V and 0 bases from J, with 16 bases between. CDR1 and CDR2 (germline): SGHRS, YFSETQ. The CDR3 is 17 residues long. The CDR3 here is CASSLLGGTTNTGELFF. The CDR3 DNA is TGCGCCAGCAGCCTGCTCGGAGGGACAACGAACACCGGGGAGCTGTTTTTT.

This clone showed up many times. The sample has other DNA sequences that encode this CDR3 too. The chain carries TRBV6-1 and TRBJ2-2; D possibly corresponds to TRBD1 (5 bases). This CDR3 comprises 15 residues. V was pared by 4 bases and J by 3 bases, with 12 bases between. Per germline, CDR1 MNHNS and CDR2 SASEGT. The CDR3 loop is CASSVGRVDTGELFF. In nucleotides, the CDR3 is TGTGCCAGCAGTGTGGGCAGGGTCGACACCGGGGAGCTGTTTTTT.

V usage is TRBV7-2 and J usage is TRBJ1-2, with D possibly being TRBD1 (6 bases). CDR1 and CDR2 (germline): SGHTA, FQGNSA. V was shortened by 2 bases and J by 1 base, with 8 bases between the two germline ends. The CDR3 is 14 residues long. This chain's CDR3 is CASSLRQVNYGYTF. The CDR3 DNA reads as TGTGCCAGCAGCTTAAGACAGGTTAACTATGGCTACACCTTC.

The V gene is TRBV11-2, the J gene TRBJ2-7; TRBD2 agrees at 9 bases. J lost 5 bases, V lost 8 bases, and 7 bases had no gene match. The CDR3 is made up of 13 amino acids. Germline loops: CDR1 SGHAT, CDR2 FQNNGV. The chain's CDR3 is CASHRTSVDEQYF. CDR3 coding DNA: TGTGCCAGCCACCGGACTAGCGTGGACGAGCAGTACTTC.

This chain links TRBV7-6 with TRBJ2-3; 11 bases align to TRBD2. CDR1 and CDR2 from the germline V gene are SGHVS and FNYEAQ. Unmatched junction bases numbered 7, after V lost 2 bases and J lost 0 bases. The CDR3 contains 18 residues. The CDR3, as DNA: TGTGCCAGCAGCTTACGGGCTAGCGGGGGGTACAGCACAGATACGCAGTATTTT. Translating it yields CASSLRASGGYSTDTQYF.

The chain couples TRBV2 to TRBJ2-3, with D hard to call. The V gene's germline CDR1 is SNHLY and CDR2 FYNNEI. V gave up 8 bases and J gave up 2 bases, with 5 bases separating them. This CDR3 is 11 amino acids long. This CDR3 reads CASGNTDTQYF. The CDR3 coding sequence is TGTGCCAGCGGGAACACAGATACGCAGTATTTT.

The rearrangement joins TRBV7-6 to TRBJ2-1; D remains ambiguous. The CDR3 is made up of 16 amino acids. The germline V and J ends were trimmed by 3 bases and 0 bases, with 12 bases remaining between them. Germline CDR1 is SGHVS and CDR2 is FNYEAQ. CDR3 in DNA: TGTGCCAGCAGCTTTGGCGGTAAGAGCTCCTACAATGAGCAGTTCTTC. This gives the protein CASSFGGKSSYNEQFF.

On this clone: At the DNA level, this CDR3 is encoded by other sequences in the same sample as well. This sequence joins TRBV5-1 and TRBJ2-7; D remains unclear. Germline loops: CDR1 SGHRS, CDR2 YFSETQ. With 0 bases removed from V and 4 bases from J, the gap between germline ends came to 2 bases. CDR3 length equals 11 residues. CDR3 in DNA: TGCGCCAGCAGCTTGGATTACGAGCAGTACTTC. This sequence encodes CASSLDYEQYF.

The V call is TRBV6-6, the J call TRBJ1-2, with D unresolved. V was trimmed by 2 bases and J by 0 bases, leaving 10 bases between them. This CDR3 region has 15 residues. The germline gives CDR1 MNHNY, CDR2 SVGAGI (reference sequence). The CDR3 reads CASSYSSGANYGYTF. The CDR3, as DNA: TGTGCCAGCAGTTACAGTTCAGGAGCTAACTATGGCTACACCTTC.

V gene TRBV5-8 combines with J gene TRBJ1-2; TRBD1 matches 8 bases. V lost 4 bases to trimming and J lost 2 bases; unmatched junction nucleotides: 7. From germline, CDR1 is SGHTS and CDR2 YDEGEE. This CDR3 region has 15 residues. The CDR3 protein is CASSNLQGDNYGYTF. The CDR3 DNA reads as TGTGCCAGCAGCAACCTACAGGGGGACAACTATGGCTACACCTTC.

J is TRBJ1-2 and V is TRBV4-1; tentative D call: TRBD1 (6 bases). Per germline, CDR1 MGHRA and CDR2 YSYEKL. CDR3 length: 19 residues. Deletions cut 2 bases from V and 6 bases from J, with 28 bases between. The CDR3 protein is CASSQPGGGLGAGGNGYTF. Here the CDR3 DNA reads TGCGCCAGCAGCCAACCGGGGGGAGGACTGGGGGCTGGCGGGAATGGCTACACCTTC.

Of note for this clone: In the same sample, other DNA sequences code for this CDR3. This chain connects TRBV11-2 to TRBJ2-5; D may be TRBD2 (5 bases). From germline, CDR1 is SGHAT and CDR2 FQNNGV. V dropped 1 base and J dropped 5 bases, with 14 bases sitting between them. There are 15 residues in the CDR3. CDR3 sequence reads: CASSLVGSRGETQYF. In DNA form, the CDR3 reads TGTGCCAGCAGCTTAGTCGGCTCCCGAGGGGAGACCCAGTACTTC. Drawing the rest from reference TRBV11-2 and TRBJ2-5, the complete variable domain is EAGVAQSPRYKIIEKRQSVAFWCNPISGHATLYWYQQILGQGPKLLIQFQNNGVVDDSQLPKDRFSAERLKGVDSTLKIQPAKLEDSAVYLCASSLVGSRGETQYFGPGTRLLVL.

The V call is TRBV7-9, the J call TRBJ2-4; D not certain. This CDR3 is 17 amino acids long. CDR1 is SEHNR and CDR2 is FQNEAQ in the germline V gene (reference sequence). The V end lost 1 base, the J end lost 1 base, and 14 bases lay between the germline ends. CDR3 loop: CASSLGKDSTAKNIQYF. In nucleotides, the CDR3 is TGTGCCAGCAGCTTAGGAAAGGATAGCACGGCCAAAAACATTCAGTACTTC.

This chain uses TRBV6-5 with TRBJ2-5; D is unclear. The germline V gene has CDR1 MNHEY and CDR2 SVGAGI. Trimming took 5 bases from V and 5 from J, leaving 15 bases between them. The CDR3 covers 14 residues. The DNA of the CDR3 is TGTGCCAGCAGTACTTCATACTCCGGGGAGACCCAGTACTTC. It codes for CASSTSYSGETQYF.

The gene calls are TRBV18 and TRBJ2-5; no clear D gene. The V end lost 0 bases, the J end lost 5 bases, and 7 bases lay between the germline ends. This CDR3 is built from 13 residues. Germline CDR1 KGHSH, CDR2 LQKENI. The DNA of the CDR3 is TGTGCCAGCTCACCACCTACGCTGGAGACCCAGTACTTC. Its translation is CASSPPTLETQYF.

This chain joins TRBV28 and TRBJ1-1; D is ambiguous. Germline CDR1 reads MDHEN; CDR2 reads SYDVKM. This CDR3 comprises 16 residues. Deletions cut 4 bases from V and 0 bases from J, with 15 bases between. CDR3 coding DNA: TGTGCCAGCAGTTCATCTCGGTGGGGTATGAACACTGAAGCTTTCTTT. This encodes CASSSSRWGMNTEAFF.

With regard to this clone: Other DNA sequences in this sample translate to the same CDR3. The rearrangement joins TRBV11-3 to TRBJ1-6, with a weak D call TRBD1 (6 bases). The CDR3 runs 13 residues. Germline lookup yields CDR1 SGHNT and CDR2 YENEEA. V lost 6 bases and J 6 bases, leaving 9 bases between the germline ends. The CDR3 here is CASSWTVNSPLHF. Written as DNA, the CDR3 is TGTGCCAGCAGTTGGACAGTTAATTCACCCCTCCACTTT.